The rows below give T cell receptor beta chains drawn from one sample of a study of graft-versus-host responses after intestinal transplantation. Clones were sequenced by immunoSEQ multiplex PCR, and TCRdb holds only the in-frame ones, with some missing. Of about 35,000 clones in the sample, around 94% are singletons; the top ten hold about 0.72%. This specimen consisted of PBMCs, obtained 16 days after intestinal transplant. The receptor source for this set is a human patient who received an intestinal transplant, so some T cells may come from the graft donor. CDR3s include the opening cysteine and the closing phenylalanine or tryptophan. D genes are given only for firm matches. Expanded clones get a size class; other rows say once, few or many, or leave the size out.

j_call clone_size d_call v_call cdr3_nt cdr3_aa
TRBJ2-1 NA NA TRBV21-1 TGTGCCAGCAGCAACGGACTAGCGGGACTTATGATCGATGAGCAGTTCTTC CASSNGLAGLMIDEQFF
TRBJ2-1 NA TRBD2 TRBV7-9 TGTGCCAGCAGCTTAGGAGGGGCTAGCGGGTGGTACAATGAGCAGTTCTTC CASSLGGASGWYNEQFF
TRBJ1-2 few NA TRBV29-1 TGCAGCGTTGATTTGGGGTCTAGCGGCTACACCTTC CSVDLGSSGYTF
TRBJ2-1 NA NA TRBV9 TGTGCCAGCAGCGTAGGCCTGGAATCGGCTAATGAGCAGTTCTTC CASSVGLESANEQFF
TRBJ1-1 NA NA TRBV9 TGTGCCAGCAGCGTAGGTGGGGGCAGTACTACTGAAGCTTTCTTT CASSVGGGSTTEAFF
TRBJ2-1 NA TRBD2 TRBV6-5 TGTGCCAGCAGTCTAGCGGGAGGAAATGAGCAGTTCTTC CASSLAGGNEQFF
TRBJ1-5 NA NA TRBV7-3 TGTGCCAGCAGCTTAATATCCCGATCTGGGACGAGCAATCAGCCCCAGCATTTT CASSLISRSGTSNQPQHF
TRBJ2-7 NA NA TRBV9 TGTGCCAGCAGCGCAGAAACTACAGGGAGGCTCTACGAGCAGTACTTC CASSAETTGRLYEQYF
TRBJ1-2 NA TRBD1 TRBV28 TGTGCCAGCAGTTTATCAGGGGGGGGAGGCTATGGCTACACCTTC CASSLSGGGGYGYTF
TRBJ1-1 NA NA TRBV7-9 TGTGCCAGCAGCTTAGCGGACAGCCAAGCTTTCTTT CASSLADSQAFF
TRBJ2-5 once NA TRBV19 TGTGCCAGTAGTGTCCGGCGGACCTCTCAAGAGACCCAGTACTTC CASSVRRTSQETQYF
TRBJ1-5 NA NA TRBV14 TGTGCCAGCAGCCAAGAAGGTTTTTCTCAGCCCCAGCATTTT CASSQEGFSQPQHF
TRBJ1-1 NA NA TRBV28 TGTGCCAGCAGTACTGGGGGGGCTTCACAACGAGGGGAGAGACTACCTGAAGCTTTCTTT CASSTGGASQRGERLPEAFF
TRBJ2-7 NA NA TRBV19 TGTGCCAGTAGTGGACCAGGGGTTTACGAGCAGTACTTC CASSGPGVYEQYF
TRBJ2-2 NA NA TRBV7-7 TGTGCCAGCAGCTTAGCGCTACAGGGAGGCGGGGAGCTGTTTTTT CASSLALQGGGELFF
TRBJ2-5 NA TRBD2 TRBV30 TGTGCCTGGACCGCGGGAGGTTCCTATGAGCAGTACTTC CAWTAGGSYEQYF
TRBJ2-2 NA NA TRBV9 TGTGCCAGCAGCGTACAACGAGACTCTCGCGCGCGTTCCTCCGGGGAGCTGTTTTTT CASSVQRDSRARSSGELFF
TRBJ2-5 NA NA TRBV28 TGTGCCAGCAGTACGCACGCCAAGGGGTTCGAGAGGGCCCTGTACCAAGAGACCCAGTACTTC CASSTHAKGFERALYQETQYF
TRBJ2-7 NA TRBD2 TRBV28 TGTGCCAGCAGTTTCCTAGCGGGATCCTCCGAGCAGTACTTC CASSFLAGSSEQYF
TRBJ1-2 NA NA TRBV9 TGTGCCAGCAGCGTAGAACCGGGGGGGTATGGCTACACCTTC CASSVEPGGYGYTF
TRBJ1-2 once TRBD1 TRBV14 TGTGCCAGCAGCCAGCTGCTTTCAGGGGGCCTTGACTATGGCTACACCTTC CASSQLLSGGLDYGYTF
TRBJ2-7 NA NA TRBV4-2 TGTGCCAGCAGCCAAGGGTCCGCGGCCTACGAGCAGTACTTC CASSQGSAAYEQYF
TRBJ1-4 NA TRBD1 TRBV9 TGTGCCAGCGGACTTGGACAGGGGGGATTTAATGAAAAACTGTTTTTT CASGLGQGGFNEKLFF
TRBJ1-1 NA NA TRBV28 TGTGCCAGCAGGCAGGGTATGAACACTGAAGCTTTCTTT CASRQGMNTEAFF
TRBJ1-4 NA TRBD1 TRBV28 TGTGCCAGCAGTACACCGAGGACAGGACTCCTAGTGGAACTGTTTTTT CASSTPRTGLLVELFF
TRBJ2-7 NA TRBD1 TRBV19 TGTGCCAGTAGTTGGGGACAGGGTTCCCACGAGCAGTACTTC CASSWGQGSHEQYF
TRBJ2-7 NA TRBD1 TRBV6-6 TGTGCCAGCAGTTCACTACAGGGGACCTACGAGCAGTACTTC CASSSLQGTYEQYF
TRBJ1-2 NA NA TRBV5-6 TGTGCCAGCAGCACCCGACGGCAGGATAACTATGGCTACACCTTC CASSTRRQDNYGYTF
TRBJ2-1 once TRBD2 TRBV28 TGTGCCAGCAGTGGACTAGCGGGAGGGCCGTGCAATGAGCAGTTCTTC CASSGLAGGPCNEQFF
TRBJ2-7 NA NA TRBV27 TGTGCCAGCAGCATGTTCGGGGAGAAGCCCTACGAGCAGTACTTC CASSMFGEKPYEQYF
TRBJ2-7 NA TRBD1 TRBV9 TGTGCCAGCAGCGTAGGGACAGGGGTGGGCTACGAGCAGTACTTC CASSVGTGVGYEQYF
TRBJ2-7 NA NA TRBV28 TGTGCCAGCAGGGGTATGGCAGGGAGCTACGAGCAGTACTTC CASRGMAGSYEQYF
TRBJ2-2 NA NA TRBV11-2 TGTGCCAGCAGCTTAATTAGCGAGTATAGCGGGGAGCTGTTTTTT CASSLISEYSGELFF
TRBJ1-2 NA NA TRBV2 TGTGCCGTCACGCTACAGGCTAACTATGGCTACACCTTC CAVTLQANYGYTF
TRBJ2-3 NA TRBD2 TRBV7-2 TGTGCCAGCAGCTTAAATAGCGGGAGGGTCGGGGATACGCAGTATTTT CASSLNSGRVGDTQYF
TRBJ2-3 NA TRBD2 TRBV28 TGTGCCAGCAGTTGGACTAGCGGTAGCACAGATACGCAGTATTTT CASSWTSGSTDTQYF
TRBJ2-5 NA NA TRBV4-1 TGCGCCAGCAGCCTAACGCCGGGGAAAGAGACCCAGTACTTC CASSLTPGKETQYF
TRBJ2-7 NA NA TRBV28 TGTGCCAGCAGTTGGGGGGAACTAGAGTACGAGCAGTACTTC CASSWGELEYEQYF
TRBJ2-7 few NA TRBV10-3 TGTGCCATCAGTGAGCCCACGTCGGCGCTGGGCTTC CAISEPTSALGF
TRBJ1-3 NA TRBD1 TRBV6-1 TGTGCCAGCAACCCGACAGGGTCTGGAAACACCATATATTTT CASNPTGSGNTIYF
TRBJ2-7 NA TRBD2 TRBV6-1 TGTGCCAGCAGTGATTTGGCGGGAGGGCCTTATGGCTACGAGCAGTACTTC CASSDLAGGPYGYEQYF
TRBJ1-1 NA NA TRBV30 TGTGCCTGGAGTTTTGGGTCTGAAGCTTTCTTT CAWSFGSEAFF
TRBJ2-1 NA TRBD2 TRBV7-3 TGTGCCAGCAGCTCCCGCCGCCGGGGGGCCTACAATGAGCAGTTCTTC CASSSRRRGAYNEQFF
TRBJ2-5 NA NA TRBV27 TGTGCCAGCAGCCCCGGACAGGGAGGGGAGACCCAGTACTTC CASSPGQGGETQYF
TRBJ2-5 NA NA TRBV11-3 TGTGCCAGCAGCCTGACTAGTGAAGAGACCCAGTACTTC CASSLTSEETQYF
TRBJ2-7 NA NA TRBV5-1 TGCGCCAGCAGCCAGGGGCGGGAGAGGGGGTACGAGCAGTACTTC CASSQGRERGYEQYF
TRBJ2-2 NA NA TRBV12-5 TGTGCTAGTGGTTTGGTAGGGGGGCGTCCCGGGGAGCTGTTTTTT CASGLVGGRPGELFF
TRBJ2-7 NA NA TRBV9 TGTGCCAGCAGCGGCACGGGGCGTGACGACGAGCAGTACTTC CASSGTGRDDEQYF